The clone carrying this TCR beta chain was recorded many times. The antigen is not known. This CDR3 has 13 residues. Trimming shortened V by 2 bases and J by 4 bases, and 6 bases separated the two germline ends. Germline CDR1 KGHSH, CDR2 LQKENI. TCRdb's copy holds only in-frame clones and misses some; the assay was immunoSEQ multiplex PCR. The sample is made up of over 35,000 clones, none counted only once. The sample belongs to a study of T cells after posttransplantation cyclophosphamide. Overall study results and limits: Later blood repertoires were often dominated by clones from the donor CD8+ memory compartment.

Material: PBMCs. V gene TRBV18 combines with J gene TRBJ2-1, with D possibly being TRBD1 (5 bases). This receptor was taken from a man aged 45-60 years in good health, CMV-negative, and a related stem cell transplant donor. CDR3 amino acids: CASSPTGYNEQFF. The CDR3 nucleotides are TGTGCCAGCTCACCAACAGGATACAATGAGCAGTTCTTC. Full variable domain (outside the CDR3, taken from reference TRBV18 and TRBJ2-1): NAGVMQNPRHLVRRRGQEARLRCSPMKGHSHVYWYRQLPEEGLKFMVYLQKENIIDESGMPKERFSAEFPKEGPSILRIQQVVRGDSAAYFCASSPTGYNEQFFGPGTRLTVL.